The T cell receptor (beta chain) described here comes from a study of Ad26.COV2.S vaccination and SARS-CoV-2 variants (dated by TCRdb to the early 2020s). With respect to the entire study: Vaccine-arm donors came from COV1001, a multicentre, randomized, double-blind, placebo-controlled phase I-IIa trial of Ad26.COV2.S in healthy adults. The TCR-sequenced set comprised around 32 samples: some 19 Ad26.COV2.S vaccine recipients, 5 placebo recipients and 8 SARS-CoV-2 convalescent individuals. Throughout the experiments and outcome assessment, investigators stayed blinded to trial group allocation. Participants in the trial were split at random into five groups of five each, receiving low-dose or high-dose Ad26.COV2.S once or twice, or else placebo on both occasions. TCRbeta repertoire sequencing served as the tool for gauging how specific and how broad the SARS-CoV-2-reactive T cell receptors were following Ad26.COV2.S vaccination. Ad26.COV2.S was given intramuscularly at 5x10^10 or 1x10^11 viral particles, as a single shot or as two shots 56 days apart.

The immunoSEQ Assay was the method used to sequence TCRbeta CDR3 regions. After extraction, genomic DNA underwent amplification by bias-controlled multiplex PCR, followed by high-throughput sequencing. On the authors' methods: Collapsing and filtering of sequences were performed to quantify the absolute abundance of each unique TCRbeta CDR3 region. Usable DNA was measured by amplifying reference genes present in all nucleated cells, and TCRbeta template counts were normalized to that usable DNA to estimate T cell fraction. Repertoire TCRs were annotated as SARS-CoV-2-specific when V gene, CDR3 amino acid sequence and J gene were exactly matched to a known reactive TCR set. The reference SARS-CoV-2 TCR set was derived from MIRA and filtered for enrichment in COVID-19-positive ImmuneCODE repertoires, a step that removed public or cross-reactive TCRs. Drawing on the MIRA antigens, annotated TCRs were analysed further at the level of specific ORF or position within ORF. Depth was the summed frequency of annotated unique rearrangements, while breadth was defined as annotated unique rearrangements over total unique productive rearrangements. Two-sided Wilcoxon rank-sum tests were used to compare TCR breadth between groups. TCRdb took over this immuneACCESS table, retaining in-frame rearrangements with V and J assigned. Such tables are incomplete; in checked studies, under half of the missing clones stem from an unresolved V gene, and the remainder is unexplained. D and trimming come from the DNA, and the V and J calls and clone size come from that table. This sample gives roughly 320,000 clones in total; around 90% of them show up just once. About 3.5% of the sample comes from the top ten.

The germline V gene (reference sequence) supplies CDR1 LNHDA and CDR2 SQIVND. Spanning cysteine to phenylalanine, the CDR3 consists of 12 amino acids. CDR3 DNA is the only sequence kept; it has 36 bases, read in frame from the first base. V is pared back by 6 bases and J by 9 bases, with 12 bases lying between the germline termini. Comments on this clone: This receptor's antigen is unknown. The input lacks base qualities; no much larger clone sits a single base away.

The treatment or condition tag for this specimen amounts to: 19 received Ad26.COV2.S at low or high dose, single or two shots; about 5 received placebo; per-sample allocation not given. For vaccine and placebo recipients, the sequenced repertoires came from samples collected on day 63 after the first injection. Cohort 1b enrolled some 25 adults aged 18-55 years at a single site in Boston, USA, between 29 July and 7 August 2020. Ad26.COV2.S was a replication-incompetent adenovirus type 26 vector that expressed a prefusion-stabilized SARS-CoV-2 spike protein derived from the original Wuhan strain. Broader findings and caveats from the paper: According to the authors, total T cell responses may have been underestimated by the TCR breadth and depth analyses. After vaccination, spike-specific CD8+ and CD4+ T cell responses were reported to show substantial breadth. Comparing responses between vaccine doses or regimens was not something the study was powered to do. Higher spike-specific TCR breadth was observed in Ad26.COV2.S recipients than in placebo recipients (P = 0.0014). Non-spike TCR breadth was comparable between vaccine and placebo recipients, consistent with the vaccine containing only spike.

Here the sequenced sample was peripheral blood, taken in a trial of Ad26.COV2.S vaccine versus placebo. The chain couples TRBV19 to TRBJ2-1; 6 matching bases give a weak D call of TRBD2. This TCR derives from a person between 18 and 60 years old who received the Ad26.COV2.S COVID-19 vaccine or a placebo. The nucleotides read TGTGCCAGTAGGGGGACTGCGGGTGAGCAGTTCTTC. Protein translation: CASRGTAGEQFF.